The clone carrying this TCR beta chain occurred once. Profiled with immunoSEQ multiplex PCR; TCRdb holds only in-frame clones, not every one. The sample holds about 140,000 clones, 80% to 95% seen once. The data stem from a study of T cell responses to AZD1222 COVID-19 vaccine. This CDR3 region has 15 residues. After removal of 0 bases from V and 2 bases from J, the junction contained 3 bases not matched to a gene. Per germline, CDR1 SGHRS and CDR2 YFSETQ. The TCR originated in an adult who received the AZD1222 COVID-19 vaccine. This chain links TRBV5-1 with TRBJ2-5; 8 bases are shared with TRBD1. Sequenced material: peripheral blood, taken 28 days after the second AZD1222 dose. CDR3 sequence (DNA): TGCGCCAGCAGCTTGGGGCAGGGGGCGCAAGAGACCCAGTACTTC. Protein sequence: CASSLGQGAQETQYF.